This T cell receptor beta chain was found in a study of human T cells and chemical hapten exposure. Study in general: Small pooled library volume differences mainly caused per-sample TCR yield variation.

V trimming: 6 bases; J trimming: 11 bases; junction bases outside the gene matches: 13. Germline V gives CDR1 DFQATT, CDR2 SNEGSKA (reference sequence). The CDR3 sequence is 13 residues long. Individual cDNA molecules had unique molecular identifiers attached to them by the library. Via MiXCR, TCRdb re-called the RACE reads, giving one row per CDR3 protein. This sample has roughly 200,000 distinct CDR3 sequences, with around 20% found just once. Time point denoted: patch test 1, 2 weeks after DPC sensitization. As for treatment: therapeutic diphenylcyclopropenone sensitization with weekly scalp DPC. This TCR was sampled from a woman aged 50 to 65 with alopecia areata. Some clones in this sample may be carry-over from other donors' samples. The chain joins TRBV20-1 to TRBJ1-1; TRBD1 aligns across 9 bases. The starting material was whole blood, obtained in connection with sensitization to the hapten diphenylcyclopropenone (DPC). The CDR3 coding sequence is TGCAGTGCCCAGTACACAGGGGGCAGGGATGCTTTCTTT. Encoded protein: CSAQYTGGRDAFF.